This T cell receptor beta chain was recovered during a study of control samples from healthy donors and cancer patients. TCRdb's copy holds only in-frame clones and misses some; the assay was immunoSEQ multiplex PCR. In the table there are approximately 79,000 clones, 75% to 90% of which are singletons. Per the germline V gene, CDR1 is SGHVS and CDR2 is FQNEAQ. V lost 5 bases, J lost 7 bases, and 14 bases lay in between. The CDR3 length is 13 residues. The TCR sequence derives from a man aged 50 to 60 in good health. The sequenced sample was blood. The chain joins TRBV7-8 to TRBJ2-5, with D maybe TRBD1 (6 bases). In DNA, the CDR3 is TGTGCCAGCAGCCCAAGGACAGTGTGGACCCAGTACTTC. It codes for CASSPRTVWTQYF.